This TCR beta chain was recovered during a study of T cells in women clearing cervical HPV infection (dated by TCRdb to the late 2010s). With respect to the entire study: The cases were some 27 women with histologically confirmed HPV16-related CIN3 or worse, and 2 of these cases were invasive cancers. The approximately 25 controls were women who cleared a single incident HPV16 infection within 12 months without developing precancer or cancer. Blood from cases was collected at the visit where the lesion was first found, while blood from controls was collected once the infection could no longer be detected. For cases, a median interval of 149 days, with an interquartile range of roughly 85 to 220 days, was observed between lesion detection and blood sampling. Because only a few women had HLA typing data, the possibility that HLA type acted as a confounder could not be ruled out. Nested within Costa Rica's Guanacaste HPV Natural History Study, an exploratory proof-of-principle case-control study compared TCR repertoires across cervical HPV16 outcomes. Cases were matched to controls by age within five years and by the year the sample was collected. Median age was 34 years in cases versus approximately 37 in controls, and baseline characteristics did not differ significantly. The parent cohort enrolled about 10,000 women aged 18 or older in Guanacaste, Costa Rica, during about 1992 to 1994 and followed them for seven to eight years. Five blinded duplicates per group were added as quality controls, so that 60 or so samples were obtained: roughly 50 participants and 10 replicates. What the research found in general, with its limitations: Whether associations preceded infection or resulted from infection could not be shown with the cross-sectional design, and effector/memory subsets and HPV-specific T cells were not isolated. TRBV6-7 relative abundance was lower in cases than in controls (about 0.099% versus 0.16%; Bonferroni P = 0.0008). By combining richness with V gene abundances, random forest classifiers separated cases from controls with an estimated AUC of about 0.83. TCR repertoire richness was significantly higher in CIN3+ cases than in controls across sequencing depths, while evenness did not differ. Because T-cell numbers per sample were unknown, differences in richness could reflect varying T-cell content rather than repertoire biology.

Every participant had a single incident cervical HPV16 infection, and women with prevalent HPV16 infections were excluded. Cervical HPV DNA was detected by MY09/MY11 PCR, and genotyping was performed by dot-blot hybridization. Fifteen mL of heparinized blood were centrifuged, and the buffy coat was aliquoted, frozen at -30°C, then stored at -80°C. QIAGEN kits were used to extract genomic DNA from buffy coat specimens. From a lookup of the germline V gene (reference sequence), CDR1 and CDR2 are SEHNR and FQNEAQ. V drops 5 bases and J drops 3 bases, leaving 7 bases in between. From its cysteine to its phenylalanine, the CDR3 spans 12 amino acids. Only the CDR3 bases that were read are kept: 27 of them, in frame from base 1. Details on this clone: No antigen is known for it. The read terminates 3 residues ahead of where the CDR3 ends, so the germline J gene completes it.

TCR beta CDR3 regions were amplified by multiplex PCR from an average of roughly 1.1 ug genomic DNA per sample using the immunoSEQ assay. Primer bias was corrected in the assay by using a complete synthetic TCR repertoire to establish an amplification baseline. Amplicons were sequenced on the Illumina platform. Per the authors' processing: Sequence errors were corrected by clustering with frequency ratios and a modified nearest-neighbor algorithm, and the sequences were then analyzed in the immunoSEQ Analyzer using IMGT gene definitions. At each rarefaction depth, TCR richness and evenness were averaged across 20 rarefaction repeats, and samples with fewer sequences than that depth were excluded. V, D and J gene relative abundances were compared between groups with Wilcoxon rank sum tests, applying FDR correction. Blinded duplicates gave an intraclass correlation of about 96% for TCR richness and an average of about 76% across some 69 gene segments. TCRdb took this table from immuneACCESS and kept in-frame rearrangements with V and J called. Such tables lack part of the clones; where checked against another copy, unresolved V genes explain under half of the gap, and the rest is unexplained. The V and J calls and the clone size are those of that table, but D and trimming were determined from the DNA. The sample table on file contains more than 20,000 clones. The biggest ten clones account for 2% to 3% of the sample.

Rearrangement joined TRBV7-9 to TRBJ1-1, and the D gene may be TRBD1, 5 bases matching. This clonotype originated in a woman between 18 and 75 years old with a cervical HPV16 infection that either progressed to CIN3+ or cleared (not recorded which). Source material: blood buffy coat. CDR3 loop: CASSRGDTEAFF. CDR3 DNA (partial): TGTGCCAGCAGCCGGGGGGACACTGAA.